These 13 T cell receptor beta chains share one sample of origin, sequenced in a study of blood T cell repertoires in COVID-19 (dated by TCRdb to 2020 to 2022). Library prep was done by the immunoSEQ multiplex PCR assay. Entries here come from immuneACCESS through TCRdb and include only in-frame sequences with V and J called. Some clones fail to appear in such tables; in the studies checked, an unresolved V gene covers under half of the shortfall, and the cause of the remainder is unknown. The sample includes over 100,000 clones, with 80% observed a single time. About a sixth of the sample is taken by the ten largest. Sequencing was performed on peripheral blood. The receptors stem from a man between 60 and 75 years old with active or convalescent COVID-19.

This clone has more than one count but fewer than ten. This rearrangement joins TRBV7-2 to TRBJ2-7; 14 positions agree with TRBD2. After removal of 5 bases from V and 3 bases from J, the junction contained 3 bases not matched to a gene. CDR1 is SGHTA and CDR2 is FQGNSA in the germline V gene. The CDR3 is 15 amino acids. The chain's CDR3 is CASSPGTSGSYEQYF. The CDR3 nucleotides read TGTGCCAGCAGCCCCGGGACTAGCGGGAGCTACGAGCAGTACTTC. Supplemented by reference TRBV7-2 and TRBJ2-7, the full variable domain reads GAGVSQSPSNKVTEKGKDVELRCDPISGHTALYWYRQSLGQGLEFLIYFQGNSAPDKSGLPSDRFSAERTGGSVSTLTIQRTQQEDSAVYLCASSPGTSGSYEQYFGPGTRLTVT.

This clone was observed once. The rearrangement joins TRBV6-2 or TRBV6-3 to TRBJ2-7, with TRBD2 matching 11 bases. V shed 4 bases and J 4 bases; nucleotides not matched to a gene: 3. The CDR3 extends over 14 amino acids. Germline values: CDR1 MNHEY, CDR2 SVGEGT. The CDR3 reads CASSFGTSGYEQYF. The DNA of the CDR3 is TGTGCCAGCAGTTTCGGGACTAGCGGATACGAGCAGTACTTC.

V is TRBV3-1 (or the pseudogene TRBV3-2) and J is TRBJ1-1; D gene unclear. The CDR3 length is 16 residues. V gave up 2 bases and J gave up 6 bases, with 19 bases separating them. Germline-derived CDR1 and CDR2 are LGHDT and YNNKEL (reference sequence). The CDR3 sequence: CASSQPATSTGAEAFF. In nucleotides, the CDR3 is TGTGCCAGCAGCCAACCCGCTACCAGTACGGGAGCTGAAGCTTTCTTT.

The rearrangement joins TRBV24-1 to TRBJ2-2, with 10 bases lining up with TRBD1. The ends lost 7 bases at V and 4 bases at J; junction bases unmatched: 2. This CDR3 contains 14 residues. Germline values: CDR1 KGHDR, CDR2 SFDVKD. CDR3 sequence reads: CATRRTGGTGELFF. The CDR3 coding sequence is TGTGCCACCAGAAGGACAGGGGGCACCGGGGAGCTGTTTTTT.

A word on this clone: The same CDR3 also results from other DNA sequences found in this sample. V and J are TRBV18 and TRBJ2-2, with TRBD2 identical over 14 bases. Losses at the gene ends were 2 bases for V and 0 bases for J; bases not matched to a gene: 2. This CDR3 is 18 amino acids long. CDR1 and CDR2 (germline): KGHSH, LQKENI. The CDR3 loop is CASSPRLAGGPNTGELFF. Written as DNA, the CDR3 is TGTGCCAGCTCACCAAGACTAGCGGGAGGGCCGAACACCGGGGAGCTGTTTTTT.

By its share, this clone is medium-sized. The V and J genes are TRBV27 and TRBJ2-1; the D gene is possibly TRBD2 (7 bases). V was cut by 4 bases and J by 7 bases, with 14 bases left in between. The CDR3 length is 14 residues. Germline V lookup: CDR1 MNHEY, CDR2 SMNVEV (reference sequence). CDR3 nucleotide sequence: TGTGCCAGCAGTTCCTTAGGGGGGGGGAATGAGCAGTTCTTC. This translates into CASSSLGGGNEQFF.

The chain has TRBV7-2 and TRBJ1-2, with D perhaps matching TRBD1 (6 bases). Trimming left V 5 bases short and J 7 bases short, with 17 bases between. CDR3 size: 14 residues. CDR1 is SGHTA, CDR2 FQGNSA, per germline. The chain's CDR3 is CASSRTGYLVGYTF. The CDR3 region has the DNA TGTGCCAGCAGCCGCACAGGGTACTTGGTTGGCTACACCTTC. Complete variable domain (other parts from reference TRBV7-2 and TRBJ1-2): GAGVSQSPSNKVTEKGKDVELRCDPISGHTALYWYRQSLGQGLEFLIYFQGNSAPDKSGLPSDRFSAERTGGSVSTLTIQRTQQEDSAVYLCASSRTGYLVGYTFGSGTRLTVV.

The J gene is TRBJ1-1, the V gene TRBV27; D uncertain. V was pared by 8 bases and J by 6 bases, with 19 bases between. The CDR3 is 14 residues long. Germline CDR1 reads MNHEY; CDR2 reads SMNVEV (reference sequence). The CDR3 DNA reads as TGTGCCAGCGGGTTTCGAGGATCTTGGTCTGAAGCTTTCTTT. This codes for CASGFRGSWSEAFF.

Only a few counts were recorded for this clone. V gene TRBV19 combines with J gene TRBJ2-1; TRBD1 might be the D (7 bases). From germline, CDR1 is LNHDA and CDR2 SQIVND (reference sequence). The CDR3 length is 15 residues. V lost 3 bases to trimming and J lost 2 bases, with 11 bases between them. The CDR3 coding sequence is TGTGCCAGTAGTATGGGGGGACAGCCCTACAATGAGCAGTTCTTC. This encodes CASSMGGQPYNEQFF.

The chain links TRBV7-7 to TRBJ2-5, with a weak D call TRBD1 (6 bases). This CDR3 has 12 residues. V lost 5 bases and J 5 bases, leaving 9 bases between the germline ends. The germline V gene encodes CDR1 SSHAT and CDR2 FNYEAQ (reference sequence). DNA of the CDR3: TGTGCCAGCAGCATGAGGGGGGAGACCCAGTACTTC. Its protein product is CASSMRGETQYF.

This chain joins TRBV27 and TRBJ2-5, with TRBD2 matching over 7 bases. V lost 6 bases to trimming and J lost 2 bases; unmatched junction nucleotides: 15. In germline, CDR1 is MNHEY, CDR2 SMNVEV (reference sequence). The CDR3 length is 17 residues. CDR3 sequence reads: CASRLSFLSGPQETQYF. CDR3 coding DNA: TGTGCCAGCAGACTATCCTTCCTTAGCGGGCCTCAAGAGACCCAGTACTTC.

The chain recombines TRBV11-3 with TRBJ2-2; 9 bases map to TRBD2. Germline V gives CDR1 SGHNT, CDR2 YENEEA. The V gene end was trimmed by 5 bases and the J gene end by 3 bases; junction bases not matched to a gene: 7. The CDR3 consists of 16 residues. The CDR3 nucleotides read TGTGCCAGCAGCCCACCGACTAGCGGAGACACCGGGGAGCTGTTTTTT. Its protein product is CASSPPTSGDTGELFF.

In DNA, the CDR3 is TGTGCCTGGAGCGACAGTCGAAACACCATATATTTT. It yields the protein CAWSDSRNTIYF. The chain recombines TRBV30 with TRBJ1-3, with a tentative D call TRBD1 (5 bases). Germline-derived CDR1 and CDR2 are GTSNPN and SVGIG (reference sequence). The CDR3 runs to 12 residues. V was shortened by 3 bases and J by 5 bases, with 8 bases between the two germline ends.